The text below deals with one T cell receptor (beta chain). These data are taken from a study of blood T cell repertoires in COVID-19. Measured with immunoSEQ multiplex PCR; TCRdb has only the in-frame clones, and not every one. The top ten hold around 7.3% of the sample, which has around 190,000 clones, roughly four fifths seen once. CDR3 length equals 16 residues. J lost 4 bases, V lost 1 base, and 5 bases had no gene match. CDR1 and CDR2 (germline): MNHEY, SMNVEV (reference sequence). The sequenced sample consisted of peripheral blood. The chain joins TRBV27 to TRBJ2-3, with 10 bases lining up with TRBD2. The clonotype comes from a woman between 70 and 85 years old with COVID-19, enrolled during active disease. Written as DNA, the CDR3 is TGTGCCAGCAGTTTATTATCTAGCGGGAGATCAGATACGCAGTATTTT. Encoded protein: CASSLLSSGRSDTQYF.